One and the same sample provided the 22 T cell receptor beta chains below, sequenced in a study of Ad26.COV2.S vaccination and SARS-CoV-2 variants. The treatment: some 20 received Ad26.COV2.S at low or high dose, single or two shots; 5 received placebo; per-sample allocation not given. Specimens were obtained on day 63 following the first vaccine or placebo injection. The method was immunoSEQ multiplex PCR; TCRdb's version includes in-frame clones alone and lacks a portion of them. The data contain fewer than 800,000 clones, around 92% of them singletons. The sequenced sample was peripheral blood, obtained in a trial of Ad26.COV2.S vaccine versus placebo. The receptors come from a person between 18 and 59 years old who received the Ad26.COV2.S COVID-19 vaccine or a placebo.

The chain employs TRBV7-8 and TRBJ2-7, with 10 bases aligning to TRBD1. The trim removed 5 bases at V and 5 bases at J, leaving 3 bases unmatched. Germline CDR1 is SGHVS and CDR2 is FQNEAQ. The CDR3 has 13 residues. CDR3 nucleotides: TGTGCCAGCAGCCGGGACAGGGGCCACGAGCAGTACTTC. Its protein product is CASSRDRGHEQYF. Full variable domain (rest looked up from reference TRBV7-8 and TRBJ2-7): GAGVSQSPRYKVAKRGQDVALRCDPISGHVSLFWYQQALGQGPEFLTYFQNEAQLDKSGLPSDRFFAERPEGSVSTLKIQRTQQEDSAVYLCASSRDRGHEQYFGPGTRLTVT.

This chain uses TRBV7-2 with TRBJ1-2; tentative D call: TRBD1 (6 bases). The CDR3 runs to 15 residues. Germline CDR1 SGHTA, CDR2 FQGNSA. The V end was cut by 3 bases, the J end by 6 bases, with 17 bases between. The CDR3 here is CASSFAQGGYDGYTF. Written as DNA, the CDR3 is TGTGCCAGCAGCTTTGCACAGGGAGGCTACGATGGCTACACCTTC.

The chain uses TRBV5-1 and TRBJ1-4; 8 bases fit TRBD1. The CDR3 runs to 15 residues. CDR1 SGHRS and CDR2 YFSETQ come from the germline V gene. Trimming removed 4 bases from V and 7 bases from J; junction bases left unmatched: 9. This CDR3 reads CASSRGTGGSEKLFF. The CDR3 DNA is TGCGCCAGCAGCCGTGGAACAGGGGGGAGTGAAAAACTGTTTTTT. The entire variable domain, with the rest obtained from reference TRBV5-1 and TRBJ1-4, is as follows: KAGVTQTPRYLIKTRGQQVTLSCSPISGHRSVSWYQQTPGQGLQFLFEYFSETQRNKGNFPGRFSGRQFSNSRSEMNVSTLELGDSALYLCASSRGTGGSEKLFFGSGTQLSVL.

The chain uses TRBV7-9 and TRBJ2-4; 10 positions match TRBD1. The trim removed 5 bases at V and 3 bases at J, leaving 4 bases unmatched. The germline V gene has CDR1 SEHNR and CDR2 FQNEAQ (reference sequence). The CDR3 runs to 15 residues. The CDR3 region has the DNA TGTGCCAGCAGCGGGACAGGGGAAGGCAAAAACATTCAGTACTTC. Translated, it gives CASSGTGEGKNIQYF.

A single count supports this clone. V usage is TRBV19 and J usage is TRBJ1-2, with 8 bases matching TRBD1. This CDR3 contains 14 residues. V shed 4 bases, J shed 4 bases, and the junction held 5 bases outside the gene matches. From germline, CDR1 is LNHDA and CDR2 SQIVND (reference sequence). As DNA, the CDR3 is TGTGCCAGTAGTAAGGACAGGGAAGTCTATGGCTACACCTTC. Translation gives CASSKDREVYGYTF.

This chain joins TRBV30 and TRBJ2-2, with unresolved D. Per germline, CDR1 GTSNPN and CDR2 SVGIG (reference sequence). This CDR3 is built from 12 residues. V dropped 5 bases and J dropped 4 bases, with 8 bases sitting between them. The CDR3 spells CAWGDATGELFF. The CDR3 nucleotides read TGTGCCTGGGGAGACGCCACCGGGGAGCTGTTTTTT.

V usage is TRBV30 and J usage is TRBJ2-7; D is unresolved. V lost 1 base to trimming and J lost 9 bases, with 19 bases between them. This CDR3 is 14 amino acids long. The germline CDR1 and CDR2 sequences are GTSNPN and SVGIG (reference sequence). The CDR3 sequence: CAWSGSPFLSGQYF. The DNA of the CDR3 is TGTGCCTGGAGTGGGTCCCCCTTCCTATCTGGGCAGTACTTC.

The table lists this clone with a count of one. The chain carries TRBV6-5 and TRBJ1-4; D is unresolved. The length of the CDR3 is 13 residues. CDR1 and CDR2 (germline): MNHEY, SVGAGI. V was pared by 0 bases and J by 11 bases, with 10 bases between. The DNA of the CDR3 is TGTGCCAGCAGTTACTCCCAAACCCGGAAACTGTTTTTT. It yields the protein CASSYSQTRKLFF.

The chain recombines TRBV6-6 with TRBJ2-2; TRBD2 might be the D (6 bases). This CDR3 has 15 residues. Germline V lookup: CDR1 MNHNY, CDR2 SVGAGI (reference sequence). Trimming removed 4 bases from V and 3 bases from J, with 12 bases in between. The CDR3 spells CASSFAGTYTGELFF. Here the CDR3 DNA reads TGTGCCAGCAGTTTCGCCGGGACTTACACCGGGGAGCTGTTTTTT.

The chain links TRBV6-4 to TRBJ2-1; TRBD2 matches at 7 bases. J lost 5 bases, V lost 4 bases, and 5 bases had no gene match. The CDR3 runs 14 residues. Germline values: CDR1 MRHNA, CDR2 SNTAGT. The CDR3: CASSVRLADNEQFF. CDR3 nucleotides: TGTGCCAGCAGTGTAAGACTAGCCGACAATGAGCAGTTCTTC.

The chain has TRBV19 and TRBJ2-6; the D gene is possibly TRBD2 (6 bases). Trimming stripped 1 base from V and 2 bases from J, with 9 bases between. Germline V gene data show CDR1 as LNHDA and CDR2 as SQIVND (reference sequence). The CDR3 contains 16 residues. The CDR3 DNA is TGTGCCAGTAGTATAGCGTGGAGGGCTGGGGCCAACGTCCTGACTTTC. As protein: CASSIAWRAGANVLTF. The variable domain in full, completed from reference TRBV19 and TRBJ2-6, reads DGGITQSPKYLFRKEGQNVTLSCEQNLNHDAMYWYRQDPGQGLRLIYYSQIVNDFQKGDIAEGYSVSREKKESFPLTVTSAQKNPTAFYLCASSIAWRAGANVLTFGAGSRLTVL.

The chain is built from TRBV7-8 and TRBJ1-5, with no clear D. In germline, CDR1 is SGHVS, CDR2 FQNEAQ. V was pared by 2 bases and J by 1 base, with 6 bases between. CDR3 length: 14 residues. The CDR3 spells CASSLTRSNQPQHF. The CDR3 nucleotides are TGTGCCAGCAGCTTAACCCGGAGCAATCAGCCCCAGCATTTT.

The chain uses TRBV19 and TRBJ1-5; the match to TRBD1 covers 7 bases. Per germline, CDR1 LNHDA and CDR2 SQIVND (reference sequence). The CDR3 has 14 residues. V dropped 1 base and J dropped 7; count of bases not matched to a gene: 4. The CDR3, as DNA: TGTGCCAGTAGTATAGGGGGGACAGTCCAGCCCCAGCATTTT. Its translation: CASSIGGTVQPQHF.

CDR3: CASSPGGTGNTQYF. The DNA for the CDR3 is TGCGCCAGCAGCCCAGGAGGGACAGGGAATACGCAGTATTTT. The J gene is TRBJ2-3, the V gene TRBV4-1, with 9 nucleotides matching TRBD1. Germline CDR1 reads MGHRA; CDR2 reads YSYEKL. The trim removed 4 bases at V and 7 bases at J, leaving 6 bases unmatched. The CDR3 covers 14 residues.

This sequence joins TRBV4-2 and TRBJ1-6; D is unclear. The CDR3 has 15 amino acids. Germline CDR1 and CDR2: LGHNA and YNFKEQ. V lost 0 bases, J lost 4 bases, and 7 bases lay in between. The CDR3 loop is CASSQDPGYNSPLHF. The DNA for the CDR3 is TGTGCCAGCAGCCAAGATCCGGGGTATAATTCACCCCTCCACTTT.

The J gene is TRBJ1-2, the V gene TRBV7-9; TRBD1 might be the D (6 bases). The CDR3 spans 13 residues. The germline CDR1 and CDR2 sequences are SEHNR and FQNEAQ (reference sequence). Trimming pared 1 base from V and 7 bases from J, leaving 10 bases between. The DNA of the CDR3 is TGTGCCAGCAGCTTAGGAGGGGGTATTGGCTACACCTTC. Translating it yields CASSLGGGIGYTF.

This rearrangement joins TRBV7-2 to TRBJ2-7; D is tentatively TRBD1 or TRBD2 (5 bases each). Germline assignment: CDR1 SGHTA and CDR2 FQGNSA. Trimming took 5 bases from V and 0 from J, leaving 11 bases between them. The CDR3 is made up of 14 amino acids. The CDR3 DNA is TGTGCCAGCAGCCCCCGGGACCACTCCTACGAGCAGTACTTC. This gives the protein CASSPRDHSYEQYF.

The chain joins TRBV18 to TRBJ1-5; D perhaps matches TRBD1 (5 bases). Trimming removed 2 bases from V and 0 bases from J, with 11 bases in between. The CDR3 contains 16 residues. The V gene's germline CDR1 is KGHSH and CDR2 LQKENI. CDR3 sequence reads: CASSPDRIISNQPQHF. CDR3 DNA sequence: TGTGCCAGCTCACCAGACAGAATTATTAGCAATCAGCCCCAGCATTTT.

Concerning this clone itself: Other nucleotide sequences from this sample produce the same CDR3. The CDR3 loop is CASSLDRSTDTQYF. The DNA of the CDR3 is TGTGCCAGCAGTTTAGACAGGAGCACAGATACGCAGTATTTT. The V and J genes are TRBV27 and TRBJ2-3; the D gene is possibly TRBD1 (6 bases). CDR3 size: 14 residues. Germline CDR1 and CDR2: MNHEY and SMNVEV (reference sequence). The ends were cut back, 2 bases at V and 0 bases at J, with 6 bases in the middle.

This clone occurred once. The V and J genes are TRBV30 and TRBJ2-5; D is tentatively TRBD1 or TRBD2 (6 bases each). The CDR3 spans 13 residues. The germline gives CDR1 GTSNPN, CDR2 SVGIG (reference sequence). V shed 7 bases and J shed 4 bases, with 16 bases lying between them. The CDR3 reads CAYTRGGGETQYF. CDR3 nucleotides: TGTGCCTACACCAGAGGGGGAGGAGAGACCCAGTACTTC. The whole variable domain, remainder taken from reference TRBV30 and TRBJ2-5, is SQTIHQWPATLVQPVGSPLSLECTVEGTSNPNLYWYRQAAGRGLQLLFYSVGIGQISSEVPQNLSASRPQDRQFILSSKKLLLSDSGFYLCAYTRGGGETQYFGPGTRLLVL.

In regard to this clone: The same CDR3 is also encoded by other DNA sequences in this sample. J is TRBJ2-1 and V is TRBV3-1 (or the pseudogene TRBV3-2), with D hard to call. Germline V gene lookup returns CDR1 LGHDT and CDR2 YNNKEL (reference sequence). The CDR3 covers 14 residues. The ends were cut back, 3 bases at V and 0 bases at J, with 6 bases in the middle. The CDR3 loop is CASSHTGSYNEQFF. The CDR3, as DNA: TGTGCCAGCAGCCATACGGGCTCCTACAATGAGCAGTTCTTC.

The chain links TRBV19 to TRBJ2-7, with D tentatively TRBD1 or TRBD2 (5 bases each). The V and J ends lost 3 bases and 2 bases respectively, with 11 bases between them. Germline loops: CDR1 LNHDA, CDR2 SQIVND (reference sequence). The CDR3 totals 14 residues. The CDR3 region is CASSMGQGPYEQYF. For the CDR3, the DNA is TGTGCCAGTAGTATGGGTCAGGGACCCTACGAGCAGTACTTC.